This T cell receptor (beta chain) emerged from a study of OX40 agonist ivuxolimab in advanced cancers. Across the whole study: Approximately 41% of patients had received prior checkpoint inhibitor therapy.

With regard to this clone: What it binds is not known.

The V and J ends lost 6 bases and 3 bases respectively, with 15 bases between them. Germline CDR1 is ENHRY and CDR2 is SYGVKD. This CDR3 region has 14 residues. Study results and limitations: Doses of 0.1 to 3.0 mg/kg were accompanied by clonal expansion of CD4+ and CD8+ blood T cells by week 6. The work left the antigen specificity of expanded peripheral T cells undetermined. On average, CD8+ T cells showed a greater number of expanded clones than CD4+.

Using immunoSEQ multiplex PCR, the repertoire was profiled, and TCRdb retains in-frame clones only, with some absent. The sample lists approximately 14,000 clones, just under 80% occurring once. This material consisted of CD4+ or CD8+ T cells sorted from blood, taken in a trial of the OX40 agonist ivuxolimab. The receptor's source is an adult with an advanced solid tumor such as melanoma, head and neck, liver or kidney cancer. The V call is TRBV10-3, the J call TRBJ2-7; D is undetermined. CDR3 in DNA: TGTGCCATCAGCGCCCTACTCCAACGCTACGAGCAGTACTTC. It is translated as CAISALLQRYEQYF.